This T cell receptor (beta chain) was captured by sequencing in a study of cytomegalovirus exposure and HLA in healthy donors. Findings of the study overall: An analysis done earlier found most TCR beta V segments productive about 87% or about 30% of the time. With further analysis later on, most CMV-associated TCR beta chains appeared HLA-restricted. While the bulk of TCR sequences proved rare, some public TCRs turned up in many donors. CMV serostatus stood as the only immune exposure information on hand.

Concerning this clone: Its antigen is not known.

Germline V gene lookup returns CDR1 LNHDA and CDR2 SQIVND (reference sequence). V gave up 10 bases and J gave up 8 bases, with 23 bases separating them. The CDR3 has 14 amino acids. Use of 60 Vbeta and 13 Jbeta primers characterized the PCR. Assay: immunoSEQ multiplex PCR; the TCRdb copy retains only in-frame clones and omits some. The sample lists roughly 190,000 clones; roughly 80% were seen once. The sequencing input was PBMCs. This receptor was obtained from a man between 40 and 49 years old in good health and CMV-seropositive. The gene calls are TRBV19 and TRBJ1-2; D perhaps matches TRBD1 (6 bases). The CDR3 DNA is TGTGCCACCGCACCTCAGGGGAAGATTGGAGGCTACACCTTC. It is translated as CATAPQGKIGGYTF.